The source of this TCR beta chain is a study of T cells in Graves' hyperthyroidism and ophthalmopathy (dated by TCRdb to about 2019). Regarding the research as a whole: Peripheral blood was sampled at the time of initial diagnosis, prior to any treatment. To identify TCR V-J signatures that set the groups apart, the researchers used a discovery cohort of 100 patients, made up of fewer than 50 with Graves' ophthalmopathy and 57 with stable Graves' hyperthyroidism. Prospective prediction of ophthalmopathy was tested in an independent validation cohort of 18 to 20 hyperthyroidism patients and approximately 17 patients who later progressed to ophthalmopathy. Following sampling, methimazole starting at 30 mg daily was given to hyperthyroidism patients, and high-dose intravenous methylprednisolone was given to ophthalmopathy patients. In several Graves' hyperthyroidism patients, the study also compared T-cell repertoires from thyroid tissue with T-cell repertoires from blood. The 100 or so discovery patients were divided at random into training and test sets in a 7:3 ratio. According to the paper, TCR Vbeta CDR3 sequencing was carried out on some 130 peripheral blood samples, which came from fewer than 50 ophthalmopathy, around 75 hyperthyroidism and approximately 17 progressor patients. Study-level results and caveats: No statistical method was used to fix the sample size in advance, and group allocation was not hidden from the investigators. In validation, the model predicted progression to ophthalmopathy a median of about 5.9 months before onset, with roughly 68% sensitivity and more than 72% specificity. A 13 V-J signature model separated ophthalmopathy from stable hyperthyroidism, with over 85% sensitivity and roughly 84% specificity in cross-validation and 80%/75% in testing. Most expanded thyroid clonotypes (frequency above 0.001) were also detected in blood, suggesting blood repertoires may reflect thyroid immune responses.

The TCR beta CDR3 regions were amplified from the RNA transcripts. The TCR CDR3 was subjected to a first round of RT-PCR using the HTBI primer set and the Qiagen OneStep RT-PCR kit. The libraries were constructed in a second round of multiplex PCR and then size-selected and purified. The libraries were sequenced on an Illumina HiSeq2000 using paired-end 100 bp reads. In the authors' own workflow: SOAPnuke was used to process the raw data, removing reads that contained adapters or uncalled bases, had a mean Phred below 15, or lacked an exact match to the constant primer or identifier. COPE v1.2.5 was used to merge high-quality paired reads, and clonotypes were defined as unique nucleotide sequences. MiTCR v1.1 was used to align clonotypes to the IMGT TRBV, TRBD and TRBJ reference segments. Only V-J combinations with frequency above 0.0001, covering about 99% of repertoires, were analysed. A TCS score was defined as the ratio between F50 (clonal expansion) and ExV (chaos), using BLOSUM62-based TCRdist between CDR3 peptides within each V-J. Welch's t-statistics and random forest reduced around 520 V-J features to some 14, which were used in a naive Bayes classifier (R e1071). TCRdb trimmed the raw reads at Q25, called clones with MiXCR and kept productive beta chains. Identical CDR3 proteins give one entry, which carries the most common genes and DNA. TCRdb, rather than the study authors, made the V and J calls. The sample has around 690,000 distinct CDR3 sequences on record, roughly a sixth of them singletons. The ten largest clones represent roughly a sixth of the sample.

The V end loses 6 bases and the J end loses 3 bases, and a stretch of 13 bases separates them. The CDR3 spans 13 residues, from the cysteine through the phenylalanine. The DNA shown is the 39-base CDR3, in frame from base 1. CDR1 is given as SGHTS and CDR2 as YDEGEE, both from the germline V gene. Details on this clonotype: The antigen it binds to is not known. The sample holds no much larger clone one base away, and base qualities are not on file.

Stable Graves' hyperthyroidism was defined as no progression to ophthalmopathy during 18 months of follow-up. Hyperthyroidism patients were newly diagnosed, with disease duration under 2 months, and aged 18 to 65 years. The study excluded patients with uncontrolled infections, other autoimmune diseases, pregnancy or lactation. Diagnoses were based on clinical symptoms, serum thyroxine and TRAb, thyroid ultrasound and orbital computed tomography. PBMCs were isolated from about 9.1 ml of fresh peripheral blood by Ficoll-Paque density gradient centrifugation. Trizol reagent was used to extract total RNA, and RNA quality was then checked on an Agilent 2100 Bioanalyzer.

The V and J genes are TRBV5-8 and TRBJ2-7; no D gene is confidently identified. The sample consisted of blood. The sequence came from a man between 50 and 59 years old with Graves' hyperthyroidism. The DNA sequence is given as TGTGCCAGCAACTTACAAGGAGTCTACGAGCAGTACTTC. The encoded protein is CASNLQGVYEQYF.